This T cell receptor (beta chain) appears in the sequencing data of a study of blood T cell repertoires in COVID-19. Study in general: Sources were T cells, B-cell-depleted T cells, or PBMCs; the material itself was cDNA or gDNA.

Using immunoSEQ multiplex PCR, the repertoire was profiled, and TCRdb retains in-frame clones only, with some absent. The repertoire has roughly 260,000 clones, more than 85% of them found once; the top ten carry roughly 2.7%. This TCR derives from a person under 35 with COVID-19, enrolled during active disease. The sequencing input was peripheral blood.

CDR3 sequence: CASSHRQGRSAEAFF. The CDR3 DNA sequence: TGTGCCAGCAGTCACCGACAGGGACGGTCGGCTGAAGCTTTCTTT. The chain couples TRBV6-5 to TRBJ1-1, with 7 nucleotides matching TRBD1. The junction had 12 bases not matched to a gene; V was cut back by 5 bases and J by 6 bases. In germline, CDR1 is MNHEY, CDR2 SVGAGI. The CDR3 extends over 15 amino acids.